This entry lists 23 T cell receptor beta chains sequenced from one sample in a study of human T cells and chemical hapten exposure. One entry per CDR3 protein results from TCRdb running MiXCR on the RACE reads. The data contain about 51,000 distinct CDR3 sequences, about 9.4% of them seen just once; the ten biggest clones take up 11% to 15%. As to time point: pre-sensitization, week 0. The treatment denotes: therapeutic diphenylcyclopropenone sensitization with weekly scalp DPC. The sequencing used whole blood, collected in connection with sensitization to the hapten diphenylcyclopropenone (DPC). Source of these receptors: a woman aged 35 to 49 with alopecia areata. Some clones in this sample may be carry-over from other donors' samples.

There are many counts of this clonotype. The V gene is TRBV25-1, the J gene TRBJ1-2; 9 nucleotides match TRBD1. The germline CDR1 and CDR2 sequences are MGHDK and SYGVNS. This CDR3 has 14 residues. V gave up 4 bases and J gave up 4 bases; unmatched junction bases: 4. Here the CDR3 DNA reads TGTGCCAGCAGTGTACAGGGGGCGGGCTATGGCTACACCTTC. Residues: CASSVQGAGYGYTF.

The V and J genes are TRBV2 and TRBJ1-2; D unclear. V lost 4 bases to trimming and J lost 1 base, with 10 bases between them. This CDR3 contains 14 residues. The germline V gene encodes CDR1 SNHLY and CDR2 FYNNEI. In DNA, the CDR3 is TGTGCCAGCAGTGCGAACAGCTTTAACTATGGCTACACCTTC. This gives the protein CASSANSFNYGYTF.

This clonotype occurred many times. The genes are TRBV7-9 and TRBJ1-1; 7 bases map to TRBD1. V gave up 4 bases and J gave up 6 bases; unmatched junction bases: 11. Germline assignment: CDR1 SEHNR and CDR2 FQNEAQ (reference sequence). There are 15 residues in the CDR3. CDR3 sequence (DNA): TGTGCCAGCAGCTCCCCTGGAGGGGGCGTCCCTGAAGCTTTCTTT. Protein sequence: CASSSPGGGVPEAFF.

This clonotype was observed once. The chain joins TRBV3-1 to TRBJ2-1, with 11 positions matching TRBD2. Germline-derived CDR1 and CDR2 are LGHDT and YNNKEL (reference sequence). V lost 5 bases and J lost 10; bases outside the gene matches: 7. CDR3 length equals 14 residues. CDR3 nucleotide sequence: TGTGCCAGCAGCACGACTAGCGGGGTATCAGAGCAGTTCTTC. This gives the protein CASSTTSGVSEQFF.

This clonotype was detected ten times or more. The chain is built from TRBV19 and TRBJ2-1; 7 positions agree with TRBD2. With V trimmed by 6 bases and J by 0 bases, 5 bases remained unmatched. The CDR3 spans 15 residues. Per germline, CDR1 LNHDA and CDR2 SQIVND (reference sequence). The CDR3 DNA reads as TGTGCCAGTAGGCCGGGGGGTAGCTCCTACAATGAGCAGTTCTTC. Translating gives CASRPGGSSYNEQFF. The entire variable domain, with the rest obtained from reference TRBV19 and TRBJ2-1, is as follows: DGGITQSPKYLFRKEGQNVTLSCEQNLNHDAMYWYRQDPGQGLRLIYYSQIVNDFQKGDIAEGYSVSREKKESFPLTVTSAQKNPTAFYLCASRPGGSSYNEQFFGPGTRLTVL.

The chain couples TRBV3-1 to TRBJ1-1; D is unresolved. The germline CDR1 and CDR2 sequences are LGHDT and YNNKEL (reference sequence). V dropped 1 base and J dropped 4 bases, with 10 bases sitting between them. The CDR3 contains 14 residues. The CDR3 loop reads CASSQALGSTEAFF. DNA of the CDR3: TGTGCCAGCAGCCAAGCACTGGGGAGCACTGAAGCTTTCTTT.

J is TRBJ2-1 and V is TRBV5-1; 9 bases match TRBD2. Germline CDR1 is SGHRS and CDR2 is YFSETQ. After removal of 5 bases from V and 10 bases from J, the junction contained 13 bases not matched to a gene. The CDR3 runs to 15 residues. The CDR3 DNA reads as TGCGCCAGCAGTTTTACTAGCGGGCGGTTCAGGGAGCAGTTCTTC. It specifies CASSFTSGRFREQFF. The full variable domain, in which reference TRBV5-1 and TRBJ2-1 provide the parts outside the CDR3, is KAGVTQTPRYLIKTRGQQVTLSCSPISGHRSVSWYQQTPGQGLQFLFEYFSETQRNKGNFPGRFSGRQFSNSRSEMNVSTLELGDSALYLCASSFTSGRFREQFFGPGTRLTVL.

This clonotype was seen repeatedly, ten times or more. The V gene is TRBV12-3 or TRBV12-4, the J gene TRBJ2-7; 7 nucleotides agree with TRBD2. With 3 bases clipped from V and 2 bases from J, the junction kept 7 bases outside the gene matches. The CDR3 has 15 amino acids. The CDR3 bases are TGTGCCAGCAGTTTCGGCGGGGGTGTCCCCTACGAGCAGTACTTC. It encodes CASSFGGGVPYEQYF.

This clonotype came up many times. This chain joins TRBV7-9 and TRBJ2-3, with 9 bases identical to TRBD2. V shed 6 bases, J shed 4 bases, and the junction held 11 bases outside the gene matches. From germline, CDR1 is SEHNR and CDR2 FQNEAQ (reference sequence). The CDR3 runs 16 residues. This chain's CDR3 is CASSSDIAGGPDTQYF. DNA for the CDR3: TGTGCCAGCAGTTCCGATATTGCGGGGGGGCCAGATACGCAGTATTTT.

The CDR3 is CASSDSWNNSPLHF. Here the CDR3 DNA reads TGTGCCAGCAGTGACTCTTGGAATAATTCACCCCTCCACTTT. The chain carries TRBV6-4 and TRBJ1-6, with no clear D. Between the trimmed V and J ends, which lost 0 bases and 5 bases, there was a span of 5 bases. The CDR3 loop spans 14 amino acids. Germline CDR1 and CDR2: MRHNA and SNTAGT.

This clonotype came up many times. This rearrangement joins TRBV2 to TRBJ1-2, with no clear D. This CDR3 contains 13 residues. The ends were cut back, 2 bases at V and 5 bases at J, with 9 bases in the middle. Germline V gene sequence: CDR1 SNHLY, CDR2 FYNNEI. Here the CDR3 reads CASSENSYYGYTF. CDR3 DNA sequence: TGTGCCAGCAGTGAAAACTCGTATTATGGCTACACCTTC.

The V and J genes are TRBV3-1 and TRBJ2-3; D possibly corresponds to TRBD2 (5 bases). The CDR3 runs 12 residues. Trimming left V 4 bases short and J 8 bases short, with 10 bases between. Looked up from germline, CDR1 is LGHDT and CDR2 is YNNKEL (reference sequence). CDR3 sequence reads: CASSPPRGTQYF. The CDR3 DNA sequence: TGTGCCAGCAGCCCCCCCCGGGGTACGCAGTATTTT.

This clonotype appeared many times. Without the conserved terminal phenylalanine or tryptophan, this CDR3 likely stems from a read error. The DNA is left out, because the CDR3 cannot be placed on it with certainty; the CDR3 is given as TCRdb lists it. V usage is TRBV7-9 and J usage is TRBJ1-1; no DNA check was done on the table's D call, TRBD1. The CDR3 spans 14 residues, counting both ends. Germline CDR1 is SEHNR and CDR2 is FQNEAQ (reference sequence). The CDR3 loop reads CASSLEAGTGSYIV.

This clonotype was seen repeatedly, ten times or more. The rearrangement uses TRBV4-1 and TRBJ2-7, with D hard to call. Trimming removed 1 base at V and 9 bases at J, with 7 bases between. There are 11 residues in the CDR3. Germline CDR1 and CDR2: MGHRA and YSYEKL. CDR3 nucleotides: TGCGCCAGCAGCCAAGGCCCAGCGCAGTACTTC. Protein: CASSQGPAQYF.

This chain connects TRBV20-1 to TRBJ1-1, with D hard to call. This CDR3 contains 15 residues. CDR1 is DFQATT and CDR2 is SNEGSKA in the germline V gene (reference sequence). V was pared by 3 bases and J by 2 bases, with 16 bases between. The CDR3 DNA sequence: TGCAGTGCTAGTACGGTGAGGACCTTTAACACTGAAGCTTTCTTT. This translates into CSASTVRTFNTEAFF.

This clonotype occurred many times. The chain recombines TRBV29-1 with TRBJ2-7, with 7 nucleotides matching TRBD2. The germline V gene has CDR1 SQVTM and CDR2 ANQGSEA. The ends lost 6 bases at V and 3 bases at J; junction bases unmatched: 5. This CDR3 spans 12 amino acids. The CDR3 DNA sequence: TGCAGCGTACCGGGGACTAACTACGAGCAGTACTTC. Protein: CSVPGTNYEQYF.

This clonotype was counted at least ten times. The V and J genes are TRBV27 and TRBJ2-2; D is unclear. The CDR3 sequence is 13 residues long. Germline CDR1 reads MNHEY; CDR2 reads SMNVEV (reference sequence). Trimming cost V 8 bases and J 7 bases, with 14 bases left between them. The CDR3 DNA is TGTGCCAGCTCGTTAAGAGCTTACGGGGAGCTGTTTTTT. Translating gives CASSLRAYGELFF.

This clonotype was picked up a small number of times. The chain carries TRBV2 and TRBJ2-5; D unclear. V was cut by 7 bases and J by 4 bases, with 7 bases left in between. This CDR3 contains 11 residues. Germline CDR1 and CDR2: SNHLY and FYNNEI. CDR3 in DNA: TGTGCCAGCACCGTCGTAGAGACCCAGTACTTC. Translation gives CASTVVETQYF. Looking up the rest from reference TRBV2 and TRBJ2-5 gives the full variable domain: EPEVTQTPSHQVTQMGQEVILRCVPISNHLYFYWYRQILGQKVEFLVSFYNNEISEKSEIFDDQFSVERPDGSNFTLKIRSTKLEDSAMYFCASTVVETQYFGPGTRLLVL.

The chain has TRBV2 and TRBJ2-7, with unresolved D. The V gene lost 8 bases and the J gene lost 0 bases, with 8 bases spanning the gap. Germline V gene sequence: CDR1 SNHLY, CDR2 FYNNEI. The CDR3 spans 12 residues. CDR3 nucleotide sequence: TGTGCCAGCGAAGTGAGCTCCTACGAGCAGTACTTC. Protein sequence: CASEVSSYEQYF.

This clonotype was detected many times. V gene TRBV13 combines with J gene TRBJ2-1; 7 nucleotides line up with TRBD2. Germline CDR1 PRHDT, CDR2 FYEKMQ (reference sequence). The CDR3 loop spans 16 amino acids. V lost 5 bases and J lost 6; bases outside the gene matches: 13. CDR3 region: CASSPGWAGGCNEQFF. CDR3 bases: TGTGCCAGCAGCCCTGGGTGGGCCGGGGGGTGCAATGAGCAGTTCTTC.

The rearrangement joins TRBV18 to TRBJ1-2; TRBD1 matches at 8 bases. The CDR3 loop spans 14 amino acids. In germline, CDR1 is KGHSH, CDR2 LQKENI. With V trimmed by 3 bases and J by 4 bases, 4 bases remained unmatched. CDR3 residues: CASSPGQGVYGYTF. CDR3 bases: TGTGCCAGCTCACCTGGACAGGGAGTCTATGGCTACACCTTC. Drawing the rest from reference TRBV18 and TRBJ1-2, the complete variable domain is NAGVMQNPRHLVRRRGQEARLRCSPMKGHSHVYWYRQLPEEGLKFMVYLQKENIIDESGMPKERFSAEFPKEGPSILRIQQVVRGDSAAYFCASSPGQGVYGYTFGSGTRLTVV.

The rearrangement joins TRBV28 to TRBJ1-6; no clear D. V was trimmed by 6 bases and J by 7 bases, leaving 13 bases between them. CDR3 length: 14 amino acids. From germline, CDR1 is MDHEN and CDR2 SYDVKM. In nucleotides, the CDR3 is TGTGCCAGCAGAATCAGGCAGAGCAATTCACCCCTCCACTTT. This sequence encodes CASRIRQSNSPLHF. Full variable domain (remainder filled in from reference TRBV28 and TRBJ1-6): DVKVTQSSRYLVKRTGEKVFLECVQDMDHENMFWYRQDPGLGLRLIYFSYDVKMKEKGDIPEGYSVSREKKERFSLILESASTNQTSMYLCASRIRQSNSPLHFGNGTRLTVT.

This clonotype was seen at least ten times. The chain has TRBV29-1 and TRBJ2-3; 8 nucleotides line up with TRBD2. This CDR3 is 15 amino acids long. Trimming took 6 bases from V and 0 from J; bases not matched to a gene: 8. Germline V gives CDR1 SQVTM, CDR2 ANQGSEA. CDR3: CSVRGARTSTDTQYF. The CDR3 nucleotides are TGCAGCGTGCGGGGGGCCCGTACTAGCACAGATACGCAGTATTTT.